Below, 29 T cell receptor beta chains from the same sample are listed, as sequenced in a study of beta chain features in type 1 diabetes (dated by TCRdb to 2017 to 2018). The library relied on the immunoSEQ multiplex PCR assay. The High Capacity cDNA Reverse Transcription Kit was used to reverse transcribe all of the isolated RNA, meaning that expressed TCRB transcripts were what got sequenced. TCRdb obtained this table from immuneACCESS and retained in-frame rearrangements with V and J assigned. These tables miss some clones; where compared with another copy, unresolved V genes account for less than half of the shortfall, and the remainder is unexplained. Within this sample are 200,000 to 250,000 clones, with approximately 10% of them counted one time only. The ten largest make up approximately 1.5% of the sample. Sequenced: central memory CD4+ T cells from blood. These receptors came from a man younger than 30 in good health.

This chain connects TRBV2 to TRBJ2-3; D gene ambiguous. V was shortened by 2 bases and J by 0 bases, with 6 bases between the two germline ends. Per germline, CDR1 SNHLY and CDR2 FYNNEI. CDR3 length: 14 amino acids. CDR3 nucleotide sequence: TGTGCCAGCAGTGAAATACAAAGCACAGATACGCAGTATTTT. Translated: CASSEIQSTDTQYF.

This clone has only a few counts. The chain joins TRBV5-1 to TRBJ2-1, with D perhaps being TRBD1 or TRBD2 (5 bases each). V shed 6 bases and J shed 8 bases, with 18 bases lying between them. From germline, CDR1 is SGHRS and CDR2 YFSETQ. This CDR3 contains 14 residues. CDR3 residues: CASTSGQGIHEQFF. Written as DNA, the CDR3 is TGCGCCAGCACCTCGGGGCAGGGTATACATGAGCAGTTCTTC.

This clone has only a few counts. This rearrangement joins TRBV18 to TRBJ1-2; no reliable D call. Germline loops: CDR1 KGHSH, CDR2 LQKENI. V lost 3 bases to trimming and J lost 4 bases, with 9 bases between them. The CDR3 has 13 residues. The CDR3 region is CASSPDGTYGYTF. The CDR3 DNA is TGTGCCAGCTCACCGGACGGAACCTATGGCTACACCTTC.

This clone was picked up a small number of times. The chain joins TRBV27 to TRBJ2-3; 9 bases match TRBD2. V lost 10 bases to trimming and J lost 3 bases; unmatched junction nucleotides: 8. The length of the CDR3 is 14 residues. The germline V gene encodes CDR1 MNHEY and CDR2 SMNVEV (reference sequence). The CDR3 nucleotides are TGTGCCACTCGGGTAGCGGGAGTTACAGATACGCAGTATTTT. Amino acids: CATRVAGVTDTQYF.

The rearrangement links TRBV5-6 to TRBJ2-7, with TRBD2 identical over 14 bases. Germline V CDR1 and CDR2: SGHDT, YYEEEE. Losses at the gene ends were 4 bases for V and 7 bases for J; bases not matched to a gene: 10. CDR3 size: 16 residues. In DNA, the CDR3 is TGTGCCAGCAGCCTACGGACTAGCGGGAGGCTTCATGAGCAGTACTTC. This sequence encodes CASSLRTSGRLHEQYF.

With regard to this clone: A far larger clone is just one base off, so this is likely a read error. The rearrangement links TRBV30 to TRBJ2-1; D is uncertain. V shed 5 bases and J shed 11 bases, with 16 bases lying between them. The germline gives CDR1 GTSNPN, CDR2 SVGIG (reference sequence). The CDR3 has 12 residues. CDR3 sequence: CAWRPPPGQQFF. The DNA for the CDR3 is TGTGCCTGGCGCCCTCCCCCTGGACAGCAGTTCTTC.

The sample holds a few counts of this clone. This chain links TRBV5-6 with TRBJ2-5; D possibly matches TRBD1 or TRBD2 (5 bases each). This CDR3 contains 13 residues. V lost 2 bases and J 5 bases, leaving 10 bases between the germline ends. In germline, CDR1 is SGHDT, CDR2 YYEEEE. CDR3 DNA sequence: TGTGCCAGCAGCTTACGAGGGGCCGAGACCCAGTACTTC. It is translated as CASSLRGAETQYF.

This clone was recorded a few times. The genes are TRBV30 and TRBJ2-5, with 7 bases fitting TRBD2. With V trimmed by 5 bases and J by 1 base, 10 bases remained unmatched. Per germline, CDR1 GTSNPN and CDR2 SVGIG (reference sequence). The CDR3 has 15 amino acids. Here the CDR3 reads CAWGRGSVAQETQYF. As DNA, the CDR3 is TGTGCCTGGGGGAGGGGCAGTGTGGCCCAAGAGACCCAGTACTTC.

This clone was counted only a few times. The J gene is TRBJ2-1, the V gene TRBV5-1, with D possibly matching TRBD2 (6 bases). This CDR3 has 14 amino acids. Trimming pared 2 bases from V and 2 bases from J, leaving 8 bases between. Germline-derived CDR1 and CDR2 are SGHRS and YFSETQ. The chain's CDR3 is CASSLTGAYNEQFF. CDR3 nucleotide sequence: TGCGCCAGCAGCTTAACGGGGGCCTACAATGAGCAGTTCTTC.

This clone was found a few times. The chain has TRBV10-3 and TRBJ2-3; TRBD2 agrees at 16 bases. The CDR3 contains 18 residues. Germline-derived CDR1 and CDR2 are ENHRY and SYGVKD. Trimming removed 3 bases from V and 3 bases from J; junction bases left unmatched: 6. CDR3 sequence: CAISEGTSGRVWTDTQYF. CDR3 nucleotide sequence: TGTGCCATCAGTGAAGGGACTAGCGGGAGGGTGTGGACAGATACGCAGTATTTT.

The chain combines TRBV6-1 with TRBJ2-4, with 8 bases that match TRBD1. The germline CDR1 and CDR2 sequences are MNHNS and SASEGT. Losses at the gene ends were 4 bases for V and 3 bases for J; bases not matched to a gene: 5. The CDR3 runs 15 residues. The CDR3: CASSARQGLKNIQYF. CDR3 nucleotide sequence: TGTGCCAGCAGTGCTAGACAGGGGCTCAAAAACATTCAGTACTTC.

The table lists this clone with many counts. CDR3 residues: CASSPPHQGAGYTF. The CDR3 DNA follows: TGTGCCAGCAGCCCGCCCCACCAGGGCGCTGGCTACACCTTC. V usage is TRBV28 and J usage is TRBJ1-2; a weak D match, TRBD1 (5 bases). Germline-derived CDR1 and CDR2 are MDHEN and SYDVKM. The CDR3 totals 14 residues. V lost 6 bases and J lost 7, with 18 bases in between.

The V call is TRBV7-3, the J call TRBJ2-3; TRBD1 aligns across 8 bases. The V segment lost 5 bases and the J segment 1 base; nucleotides outside the gene matches: 5. This CDR3 is built from 15 residues. CDR1 is SGHTA and CDR2 is FQGTGA in the germline V gene. DNA for the CDR3: TGTGCCAGCAGCCGGCGGACAGGGCGCACAGATACGCAGTATTTT. It is translated as CASSRRTGRTDTQYF.

This clone has just a few counts. The chain couples TRBV5-6 to TRBJ2-7; D uncertain. V shed 2 bases and J shed 7 bases, with 7 bases lying between them. The CDR3 spans 11 residues. Germline CDR1 is SGHDT and CDR2 is YYEEEE. The CDR3 DNA is TGTGCCAGCAGCTTATTGGAGGAGCAGTACTTC. Its translation is CASSLLEEQYF.

This clone was seen only a few times. This chain links TRBV9 with TRBJ2-3, with D perhaps being TRBD1 or TRBD2 (6 bases each). The V gene's germline CDR1 is SGDLS and CDR2 YYNGEE. Deletions cut 0 bases from V and 2 bases from J, with 13 bases between. CDR3 length: 16 amino acids. CDR3 sequence (DNA): TGTGCCAGCAGCGTAGAGGTCGGGGGCCCCACAGATACGCAGTATTTT. Protein: CASSVEVGGPTDTQYF.

This clone was counted only a few times. This chain connects TRBV11-2 to TRBJ2-3, with D unclear. Germline V CDR1 and CDR2: SGHAT, FQNNGV. The CDR3 totals 15 residues. V was clipped by 0 bases and J by 1 base, with 8 bases between them. CDR3 nucleotide sequence: TGTGCCAGCAGCTTAGACACATGGGGCACAGATACGCAGTATTTT. Translation: CASSLDTWGTDTQYF.

This clone was detected ten times or more. The chain couples TRBV9 to TRBJ2-5; D gene unclear. This CDR3 contains 15 residues. Germline V gene data show CDR1 as SGDLS and CDR2 as YYNGEE. Between the trimmed V and J ends, which lost 0 bases and 2 bases, there was a span of 11 bases. This CDR3 is CASSVGEARQETQYF. CDR3 DNA: TGTGCCAGCAGCGTAGGAGAGGCGAGGCAAGAGACCCAGTACTTC.

V usage is TRBV7-6 and J usage is TRBJ1-4; 9 bases are a match to TRBD1. This CDR3 contains 17 residues. Trimming cost V 5 bases and J 3 bases; bases outside gene matches: 10. The germline V gene has CDR1 SGHVS and CDR2 FNYEAQ. This CDR3 is CASSQRTGVGANEKLFF. The DNA for the CDR3 is TGTGCCAGCAGCCAACGGACAGGGGTCGGGGCTAATGAAAAACTGTTTTTT.

The chain is built from TRBV7-2 and TRBJ2-3; D remains unclear. This CDR3 contains 13 residues. Trimming shortened V by 5 bases and J by 7 bases, and 13 bases separated the two germline ends. CDR1 and CDR2 (germline): SGHTA, FQGNSA. The CDR3 here is CASSARASYTQYF. In DNA, the CDR3 is TGTGCCAGCAGCGCCCGAGCCTCCTATACGCAGTATTTT.

The chain joins TRBV7-9 to TRBJ1-2; 7 bases are shared with TRBD1. The J segment lost 3 bases and the V segment lost 5 bases, leaving 3 bases of the junction unmatched. CDR1 is SEHNR, CDR2 FQNEAQ, per germline (reference sequence). This CDR3 spans 13 amino acids. DNA for the CDR3: TGTGCCAGCAGCATAACAGGGGACTATGGCTACACCTTC. Its translation is CASSITGDYGYTF.

On this clone: Other DNA sequences in this sample translate to the same CDR3. The chain's CDR3 is CASSLAGVQETQYF. Here the CDR3 DNA reads TGCGCCAGCAGCTTGGCGGGGGTCCAAGAGACCCAGTACTTC. The chain has TRBV5-1 and TRBJ2-5; possible D gene TRBD2, 6 bases. Looked up from germline, CDR1 is SGHRS and CDR2 is YFSETQ. Trimming pared 0 bases from V and 1 base from J, leaving 7 bases between. The CDR3 has 14 residues.

The rearrangement uses TRBV18 and TRBJ2-2; the D is unclear. Germline CDR1 and CDR2: KGHSH and LQKENI. The V end was cut by 6 bases, the J end by 2 bases, with 10 bases between. This CDR3 contains 14 residues. In DNA form, the CDR3 reads TGTGCCAGCTCGCAGAGCAGAAACACCGGGGAGCTGTTTTTT. It codes for CASSQSRNTGELFF.

The chain employs TRBV7-9 and TRBJ2-1; D is uncertain. CDR3 size: 14 residues. V was shortened by 5 bases and J by 0 bases, with 8 bases between the two germline ends. CDR1 is SEHNR, CDR2 FQNEAQ, per germline (reference sequence). The CDR3 DNA reads as TGTGCCAGCAGCGAAAAATTCTCCTACAATGAGCAGTTCTTC. It codes for CASSEKFSYNEQFF.

The chain uses TRBV29-1 and TRBJ2-5; D possibly corresponds to TRBD1 (6 bases). The germline V gene has CDR1 SQVTM and CDR2 ANQGSEA. Trimming shortened V by 0 bases and J by 1 base, and 15 bases separated the two germline ends. This CDR3 region has 16 residues. The CDR3 DNA is TGCAGCGTTGAAGATTGGGTACAGGGATCCCAAGAGACCCAGTACTTC. Translated, it gives CSVEDWVQGSQETQYF.

The chain recombines TRBV28 with TRBJ1-1; 9 bases match TRBD1. The CDR3 is 14 amino acids. Losses at the gene ends were 6 bases for V and 5 bases for J; bases not matched to a gene: 7. Germline loops: CDR1 MDHEN, CDR2 SYDVKM. The CDR3 DNA is TGTGCCAGCAGGGGCATGGACAGGGGAACTGAAGCTTTCTTT. Translating gives CASRGMDRGTEAFF.

This clone has just a few counts. This chain uses TRBV14 with TRBJ2-3; the D is unclear. CDR1 and CDR2 from the germline V gene are SGHDN and FVKESK. The CDR3 is 16 amino acids. Trimming pared 1 base from V and 3 bases from J, leaving 14 bases between. The DNA of the CDR3 is TGTGCCAGCAGCCAAGGGTTTCCCACCGAGACAGATACGCAGTATTTT. Its protein is CASSQGFPTETDTQYF.

This clone appeared a few times. The rearrangement uses TRBV9 and TRBJ2-7; 12 bases align to TRBD2. Germline V gene data show CDR1 as SGDLS and CDR2 as YYNGEE. The CDR3 length is 14 residues. Trimming took 2 bases from V and 7 from J; bases not matched to a gene: 4. The CDR3 nucleotides are TGTGCCAGCAGCGTGACTAGCGGGAGTGGAGAGCAGTACTTC. This translates into CASSVTSGSGEQYF.

CDR3 sequence reads: CASSQALPETQYF. The DNA of the CDR3 is TGCGCCAGCAGCCAAGCCTTGCCAGAGACCCAGTACTTC. V gene TRBV4-1 combines with J gene TRBJ2-5; D gene ambiguous. The length of the CDR3 is 13 residues. V shed 1 base and J shed 4 bases, with 7 bases lying between them. Germline loops: CDR1 MGHRA, CDR2 YSYEKL.

The rearrangement uses TRBV7-2 and TRBJ2-1, with D unresolved. The germline V gene has CDR1 SGHTA and CDR2 FQGNSA. V gave up 1 base and J gave up 8 bases, with 3 bases separating them. This CDR3 has 11 residues. CDR3 DNA sequence: TGTGCCAGCAGCTTAGTGGATGAGCAGTTCTTC. Translation: CASSLVDEQFF.